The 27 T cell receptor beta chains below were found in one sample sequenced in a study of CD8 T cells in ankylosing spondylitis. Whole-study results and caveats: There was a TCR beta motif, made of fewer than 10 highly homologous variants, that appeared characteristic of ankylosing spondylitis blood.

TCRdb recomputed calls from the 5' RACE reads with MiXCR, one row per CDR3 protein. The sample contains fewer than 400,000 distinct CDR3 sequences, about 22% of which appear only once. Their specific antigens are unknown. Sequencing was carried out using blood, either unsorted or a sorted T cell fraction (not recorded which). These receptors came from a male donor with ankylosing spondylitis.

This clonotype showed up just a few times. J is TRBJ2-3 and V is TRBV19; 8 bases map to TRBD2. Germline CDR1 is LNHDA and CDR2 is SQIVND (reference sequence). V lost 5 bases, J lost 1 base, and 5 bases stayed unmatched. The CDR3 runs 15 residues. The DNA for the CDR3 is TGTGCCAGTAGTTTAGTAGCGGGACGCACAGATACGCAGTATTTT. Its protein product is CASSLVAGRTDTQYF.

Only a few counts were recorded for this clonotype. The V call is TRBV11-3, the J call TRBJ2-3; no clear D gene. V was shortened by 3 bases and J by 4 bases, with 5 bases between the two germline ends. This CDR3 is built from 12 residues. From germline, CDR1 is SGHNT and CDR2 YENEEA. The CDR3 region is CASSFVPDTQYF. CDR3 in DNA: TGTGCCAGCAGCTTCGTGCCAGATACGCAGTATTTT.

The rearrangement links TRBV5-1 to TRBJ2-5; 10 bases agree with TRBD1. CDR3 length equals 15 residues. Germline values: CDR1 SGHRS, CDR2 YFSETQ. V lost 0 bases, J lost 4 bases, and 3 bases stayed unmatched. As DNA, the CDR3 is TGCGCCAGCAGCTTGGCCCGGACAGGGGGAGAGACCCAGTACTTC. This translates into CASSLARTGGETQYF.

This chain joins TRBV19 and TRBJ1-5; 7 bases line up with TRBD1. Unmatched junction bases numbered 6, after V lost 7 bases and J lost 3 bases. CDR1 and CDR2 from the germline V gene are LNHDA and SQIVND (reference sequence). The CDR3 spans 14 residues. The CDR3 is CASKKGADNQPQHF. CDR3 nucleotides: TGTGCCAGTAAAAAGGGGGCCGACAATCAGCCCCAGCATTTT.

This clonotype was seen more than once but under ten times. For the CDR3, the DNA is TGTGCCAGCAGTGACCCGGGACTAGCGTGGAATGAGCAGTTCTTC. Its translation is CASSDPGLAWNEQFF. The chain links TRBV28 to TRBJ2-1; 10 bases fit TRBD2. Germline-derived CDR1 and CDR2 are MDHEN and SYDVKM. With V trimmed by 5 bases and J by 7 bases, 8 bases remained unmatched. This CDR3 region has 15 residues.

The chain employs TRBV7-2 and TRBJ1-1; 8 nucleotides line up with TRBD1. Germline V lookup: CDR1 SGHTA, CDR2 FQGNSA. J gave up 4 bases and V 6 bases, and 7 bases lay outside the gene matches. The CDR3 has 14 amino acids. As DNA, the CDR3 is TGTGCCAGCAGACACCAGGGGGCGGGCACTGAAGCTTTCTTT. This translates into CASRHQGAGTEAFF.

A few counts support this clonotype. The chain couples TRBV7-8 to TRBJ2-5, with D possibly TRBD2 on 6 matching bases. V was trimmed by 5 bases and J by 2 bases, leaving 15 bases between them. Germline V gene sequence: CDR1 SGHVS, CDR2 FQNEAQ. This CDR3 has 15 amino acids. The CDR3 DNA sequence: TGTGCCAGCAGCCCTACCGGGACTCAACAAGAGACCCAGTACTTC. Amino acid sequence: CASSPTGTQQETQYF.

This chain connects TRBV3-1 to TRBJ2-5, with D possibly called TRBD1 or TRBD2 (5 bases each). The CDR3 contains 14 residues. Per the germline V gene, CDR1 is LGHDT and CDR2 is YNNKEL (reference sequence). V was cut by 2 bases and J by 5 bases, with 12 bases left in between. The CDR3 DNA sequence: TGTGCCAGCAGCCAACGGACTGGGGCGGAGACCCAGTACTTC. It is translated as CASSQRTGAETQYF.

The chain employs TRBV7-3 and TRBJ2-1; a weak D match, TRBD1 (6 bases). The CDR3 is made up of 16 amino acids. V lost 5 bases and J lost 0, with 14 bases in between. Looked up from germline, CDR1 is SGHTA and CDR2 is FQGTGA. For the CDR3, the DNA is TGTGCCAGCAGCCCCGCCAGGGGTGGCTCCTACAATGAGCAGTTCTTC. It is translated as CASSPARGGSYNEQFF.

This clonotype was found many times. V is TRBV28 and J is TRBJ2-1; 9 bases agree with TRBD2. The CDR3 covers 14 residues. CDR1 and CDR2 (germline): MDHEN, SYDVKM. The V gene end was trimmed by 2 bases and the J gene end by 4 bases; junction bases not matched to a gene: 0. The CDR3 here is CASSLLAGYNEQFF. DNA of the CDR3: TGTGCCAGCAGTTTACTAGCGGGGTACAATGAGCAGTTCTTC.

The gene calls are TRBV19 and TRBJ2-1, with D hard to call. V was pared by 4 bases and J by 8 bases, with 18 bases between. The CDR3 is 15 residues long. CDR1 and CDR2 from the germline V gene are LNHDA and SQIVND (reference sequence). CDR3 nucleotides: TGTGCCAGTAGTACGGACCCCTCTTTTCAGGATGAGCAGTTCTTC. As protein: CASSTDPSFQDEQFF.

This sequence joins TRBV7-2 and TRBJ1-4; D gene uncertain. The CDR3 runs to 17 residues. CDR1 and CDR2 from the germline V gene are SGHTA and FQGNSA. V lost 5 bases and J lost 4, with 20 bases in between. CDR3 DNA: TGTGCCAGCAGCCCAGCGGGGAGGGCACGGTTTAATGAAAAACTGTTTTTT. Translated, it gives CASSPAGRARFNEKLFF.

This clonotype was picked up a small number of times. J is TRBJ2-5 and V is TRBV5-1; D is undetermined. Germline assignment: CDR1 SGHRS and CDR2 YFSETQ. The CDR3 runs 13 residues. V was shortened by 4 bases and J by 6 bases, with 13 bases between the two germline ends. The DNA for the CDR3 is TGCGCCAGCAGCGTTGATCCTGGAAAGACCCAGTACTTC. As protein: CASSVDPGKTQYF.

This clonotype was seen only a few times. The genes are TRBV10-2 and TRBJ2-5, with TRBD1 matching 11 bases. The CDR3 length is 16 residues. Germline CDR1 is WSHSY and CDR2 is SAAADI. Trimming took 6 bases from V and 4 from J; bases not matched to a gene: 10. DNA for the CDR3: TGCGCCAGCAGCGGGTATAGGGGACAGGGGGGAGAGACCCAGTACTTC. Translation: CASSGYRGQGGETQYF.

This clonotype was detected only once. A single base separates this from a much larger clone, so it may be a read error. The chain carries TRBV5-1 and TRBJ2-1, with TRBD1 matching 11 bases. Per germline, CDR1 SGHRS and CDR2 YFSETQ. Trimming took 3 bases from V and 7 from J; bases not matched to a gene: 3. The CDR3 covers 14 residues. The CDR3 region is CASSSGTGGNEQFF. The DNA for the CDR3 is TGCGCCAGCAGCTCCGGGACAGGGGGGAATGAGCAGTTCTTC.

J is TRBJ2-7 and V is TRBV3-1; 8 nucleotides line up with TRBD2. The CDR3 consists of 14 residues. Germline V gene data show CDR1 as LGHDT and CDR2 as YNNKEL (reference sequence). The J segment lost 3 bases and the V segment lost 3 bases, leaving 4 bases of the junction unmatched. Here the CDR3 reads CASSQPGRGYEQYF. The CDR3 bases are TGTGCCAGCAGCCAGCCCGGGAGGGGCTACGAGCAGTACTTC.

DNA for the CDR3: TGTGCCAGCAGCTTGACGGGGGTAGACATTCAGTACTTC. Translating it yields CASSLTGVDIQYF. This sequence joins TRBV7-3 and TRBJ2-4; D possibly corresponds to TRBD2 (6 bases). Germline V gene data show CDR1 as SGHTA and CDR2 as FQGTGA. This CDR3 region has 13 residues. Trimming removed 3 bases from V and 8 bases from J, with 11 bases in between.

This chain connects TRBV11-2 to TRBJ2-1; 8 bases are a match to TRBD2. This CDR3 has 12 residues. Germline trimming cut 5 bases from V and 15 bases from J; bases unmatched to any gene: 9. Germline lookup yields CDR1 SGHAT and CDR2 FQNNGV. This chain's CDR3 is CASSLLGTSPFF. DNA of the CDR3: TGTGCCAGCAGCCTACTGGGGACTAGTCCGTTCTTC.

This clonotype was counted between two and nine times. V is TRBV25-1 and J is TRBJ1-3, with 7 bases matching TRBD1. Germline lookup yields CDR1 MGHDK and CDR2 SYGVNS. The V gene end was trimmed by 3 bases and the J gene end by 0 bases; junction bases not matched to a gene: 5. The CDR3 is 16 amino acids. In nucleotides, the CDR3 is TGTGCCAGCAGTGAGAGCAGGGGGAGCTCTGGAAACACCATATATTTT. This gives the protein CASSESRGSSGNTIYF.

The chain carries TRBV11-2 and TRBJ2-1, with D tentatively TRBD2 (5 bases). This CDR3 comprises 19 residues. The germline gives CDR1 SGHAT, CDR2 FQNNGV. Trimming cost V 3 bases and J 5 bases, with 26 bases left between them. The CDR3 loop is CASSFPRSIRPRLNNEQFF. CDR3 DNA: TGTGCCAGCAGCTTCCCGAGGAGTATCAGACCTCGACTAAACAATGAGCAGTTCTTC.

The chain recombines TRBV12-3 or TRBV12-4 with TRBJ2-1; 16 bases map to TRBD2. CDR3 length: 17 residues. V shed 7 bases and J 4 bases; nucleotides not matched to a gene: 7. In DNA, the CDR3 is TGTGCCAGCACCGGGGGGACTAGCGGGAGGGAGTACAATGAGCAGTTCTTC. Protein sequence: CASTGGTSGREYNEQFF.

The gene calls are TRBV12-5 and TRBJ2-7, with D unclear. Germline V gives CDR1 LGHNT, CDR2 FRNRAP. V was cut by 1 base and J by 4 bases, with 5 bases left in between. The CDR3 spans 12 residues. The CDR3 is CASGLEVYEQYF. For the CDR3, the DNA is TGTGCTAGTGGTTTGGAAGTTTACGAGCAGTACTTC.

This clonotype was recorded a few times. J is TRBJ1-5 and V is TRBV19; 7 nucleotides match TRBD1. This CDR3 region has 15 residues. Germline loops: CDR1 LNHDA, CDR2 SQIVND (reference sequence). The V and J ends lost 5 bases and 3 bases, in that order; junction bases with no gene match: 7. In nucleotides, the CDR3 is TGTGCCAGTAGTCTCCGGGACAGACACAATCAGCCCCAGCATTTT. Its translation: CASSLRDRHNQPQHF.

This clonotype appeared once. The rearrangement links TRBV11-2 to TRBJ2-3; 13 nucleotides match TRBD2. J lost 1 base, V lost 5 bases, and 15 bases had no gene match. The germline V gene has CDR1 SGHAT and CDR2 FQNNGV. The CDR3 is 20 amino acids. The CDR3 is CASSEFGLAGATGGTDTQYF. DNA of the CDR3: TGTGCCAGCAGCGAGTTTGGACTAGCGGGAGCTACAGGCGGCACAGATACGCAGTATTTT. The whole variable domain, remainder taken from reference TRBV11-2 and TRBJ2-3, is EAGVAQSPRYKIIEKRQSVAFWCNPISGHATLYWYQQILGQGPKLLIQFQNNGVVDDSQLPKDRFSAERLKGVDSTLKIQPAKLEDSAVYLCASSEFGLAGATGGTDTQYFGPGTRLTVL.

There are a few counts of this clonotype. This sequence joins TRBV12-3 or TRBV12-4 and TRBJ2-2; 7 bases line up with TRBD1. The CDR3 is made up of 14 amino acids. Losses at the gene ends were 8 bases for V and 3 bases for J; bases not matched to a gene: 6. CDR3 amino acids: CASLWGQYTGELFF. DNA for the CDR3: TGTGCCAGCTTATGGGGACAGTACACCGGGGAGCTGTTTTTT.

DNA of the CDR3: TGTGCCAGCAGTGCCCCGACAGGGGGAATCTACGAGCAGTACTTC. It codes for CASSAPTGGIYEQYF. V is TRBV6-1 and J is TRBJ2-7, with 9 positions matching TRBD1. This CDR3 region has 15 residues. J gave up 3 bases and V 4 bases, and 7 bases lay outside the gene matches. Germline V gives CDR1 MNHNS, CDR2 SASEGT.

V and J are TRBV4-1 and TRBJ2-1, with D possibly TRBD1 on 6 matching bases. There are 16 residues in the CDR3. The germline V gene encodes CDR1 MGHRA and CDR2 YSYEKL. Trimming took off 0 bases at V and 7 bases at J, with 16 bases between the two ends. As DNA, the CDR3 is TGCGCCAGCAGCCAAGAGTCCACCGGGACAATGAATGAGCAGTTCTTC. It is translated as CASSQESTGTMNEQFF.